This T cell receptor (beta chain) was captured by sequencing in a study of vaccination effects on CD4 cells after COVID-19. Regarding the study as a whole: Mainly new vaccine-induced clones made up the post-vaccine spike-reactive clones in convalescents.

At the end of about 10 days of culture, CD4+ T cells were isolated. Concerning this clone: What it recognizes is unknown.

Clones were read by immunoSEQ multiplex PCR, and TCRdb kept only the in-frame ones, dropping some. The sample carries tens of thousands of clones, around 76% recorded once. Unmatched junction bases numbered 4, after V lost 1 base and J lost 2 bases. CDR1 is SGHAT and CDR2 is FQNNGV in the germline V gene. The CDR3 runs to 17 residues. The receptor's source is a human donor who had a prior SARS-CoV-2 infection. The rearrangement joins TRBV11-2 to TRBJ2-3; TRBD2 aligns across 12 bases. Sample: CD4+ T cells from PBMCs cultured without peptide, taken before COVID-19 vaccination. Written as DNA, the CDR3 is TGTGCCAGCAGCTTAGGCCTAGCGGGGGGGTACACAGATACGCAGTATTTT. Translating it yields CASSLGLAGGYTDTQYF.